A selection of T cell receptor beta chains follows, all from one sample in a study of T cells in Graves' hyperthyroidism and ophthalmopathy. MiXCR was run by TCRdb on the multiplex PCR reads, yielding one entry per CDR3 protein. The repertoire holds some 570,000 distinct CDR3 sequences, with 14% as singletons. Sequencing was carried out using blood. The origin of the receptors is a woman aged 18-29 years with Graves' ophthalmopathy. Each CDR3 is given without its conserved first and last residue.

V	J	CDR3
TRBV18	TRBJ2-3	ASSPRASGRGDTQY
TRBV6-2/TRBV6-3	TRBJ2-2	ASTQGQGAVGELF
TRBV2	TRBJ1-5	ASSEGQGAGQPQH
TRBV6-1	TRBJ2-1	GSSASREGRDEQF
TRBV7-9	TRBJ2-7	ASSLEKSVGNEQY
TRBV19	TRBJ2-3	ASRNQGTFDTQY
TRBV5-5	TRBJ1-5	ASSSVGQPQH
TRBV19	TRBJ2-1	ASSISGELYNEQF
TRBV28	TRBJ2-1	ASSPDTPGSNEQF
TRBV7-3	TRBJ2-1	ASSSNRDTGGGEQF
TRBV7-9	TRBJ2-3	ASSLGAGGDTDTQY
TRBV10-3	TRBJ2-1	AISEGLAGGLYNEQF
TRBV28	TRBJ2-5	ASSLYGVGNQETQY
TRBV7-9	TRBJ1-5	ASSEDGYNQPQH
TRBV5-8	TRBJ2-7	ASSPTAGVMYEQY
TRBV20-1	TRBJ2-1	SAPTVGGLGSYNEQF
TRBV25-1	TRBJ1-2	ASSESPPLRAWYGYT
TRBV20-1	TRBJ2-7	SAPRGGADFYEQY
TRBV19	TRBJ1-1	ASSPGVNTEAL
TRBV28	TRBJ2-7	ASNWGAYEQY
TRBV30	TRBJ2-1	AWSGRGRAQSSYNEQF
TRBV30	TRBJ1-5	AYSYGGANQPQH
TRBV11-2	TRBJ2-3	ASSATTYTDTQY
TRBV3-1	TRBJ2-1	ASSPLSERPYNEQF
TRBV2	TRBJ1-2	ASSRGAGGYT
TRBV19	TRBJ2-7	ASSTPHGGGYEQY
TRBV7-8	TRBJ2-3	ASSLALWASLAQY
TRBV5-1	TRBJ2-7	ASSGGSFTYEQY
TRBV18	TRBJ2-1	ASSPQGAYNEQF